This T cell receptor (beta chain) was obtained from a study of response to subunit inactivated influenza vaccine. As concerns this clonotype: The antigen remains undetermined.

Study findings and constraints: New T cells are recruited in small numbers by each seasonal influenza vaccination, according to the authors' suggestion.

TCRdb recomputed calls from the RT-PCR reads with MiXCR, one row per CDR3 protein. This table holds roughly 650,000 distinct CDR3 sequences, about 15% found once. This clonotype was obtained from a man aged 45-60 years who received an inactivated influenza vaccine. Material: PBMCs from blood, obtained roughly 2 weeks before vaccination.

CDR3 sequence reads: CASSFQATTGELFF. In DNA form, the CDR3 reads TGTGCCAGCAGTTTCCAGGCTACCACCGGGGAGCTGTTTTTT. The chain combines TRBV12-3 or TRBV12-4 with TRBJ2-2; no firm D call. The CDR3 spans 14 residues. The ends were cut back, 3 bases at V and 4 bases at J, with 9 bases in the middle.